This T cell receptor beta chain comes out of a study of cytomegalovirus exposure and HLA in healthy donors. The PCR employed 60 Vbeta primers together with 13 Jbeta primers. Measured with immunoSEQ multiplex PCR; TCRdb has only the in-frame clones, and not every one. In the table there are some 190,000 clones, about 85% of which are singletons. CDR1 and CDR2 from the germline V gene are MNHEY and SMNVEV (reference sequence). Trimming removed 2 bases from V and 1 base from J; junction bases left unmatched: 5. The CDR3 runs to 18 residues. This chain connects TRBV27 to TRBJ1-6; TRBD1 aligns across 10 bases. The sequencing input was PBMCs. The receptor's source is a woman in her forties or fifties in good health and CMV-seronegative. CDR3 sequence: CASSLRGTGVSYNSPLHF. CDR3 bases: TGTGCCAGCAGTTTACGCGGGACAGGGGTATCCTATAATTCACCCCTCCACTTT.